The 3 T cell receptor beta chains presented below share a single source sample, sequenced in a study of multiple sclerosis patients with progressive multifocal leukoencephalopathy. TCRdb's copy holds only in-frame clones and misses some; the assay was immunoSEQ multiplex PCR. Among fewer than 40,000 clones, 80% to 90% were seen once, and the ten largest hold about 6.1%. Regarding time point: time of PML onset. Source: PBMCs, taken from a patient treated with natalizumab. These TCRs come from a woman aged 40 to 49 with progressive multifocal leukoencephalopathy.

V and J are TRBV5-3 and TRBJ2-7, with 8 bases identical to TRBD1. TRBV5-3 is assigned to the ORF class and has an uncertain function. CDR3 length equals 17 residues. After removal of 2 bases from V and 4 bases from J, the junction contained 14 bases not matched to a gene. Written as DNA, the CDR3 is TGTGCCAGAAGCTTCCGGACAGGGTGGCCTCGGGATTACGAGCAGTACTTC. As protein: CARSFRTGWPRDYEQYF.

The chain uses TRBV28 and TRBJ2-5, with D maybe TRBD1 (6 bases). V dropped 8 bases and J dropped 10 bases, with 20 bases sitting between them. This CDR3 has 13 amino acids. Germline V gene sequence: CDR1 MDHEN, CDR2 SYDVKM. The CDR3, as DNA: TGTGCCAGCTTCGGGACACCCGTAACAGACCAGTACTTC. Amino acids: CASFGTPVTDQYF.

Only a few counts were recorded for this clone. The CDR3: CASSALNEQFF. CDR3 coding DNA: TGTGCCAGCAGCGCCTTGAATGAGCAGTTCTTC. V gene TRBV7-6 combines with J gene TRBJ2-1, with unresolved D. Germline lookup yields CDR1 SGHVS and CDR2 FNYEAQ. There are 11 residues in the CDR3. V was trimmed by 5 bases and J by 7 bases, leaving 6 bases between them.